What follows is one T cell receptor beta chain and its context. Its target is not known. This entry comes from a study of beta chain features in type 1 diabetes. Across the whole study: The patient and healthy donor groups were comparable for age, gender and cell yields. Examination covered roughly 100,000,000 sorted cells spanning all samples. Study-wide points: Type 1 diabetes patients had fewer VDJ junction insertions and more deletions. When Type 1 diabetes patients were examined, their TCRB CDR3s proved moderately but significantly shorter in all four CD4+ subsets.

Trimming cost V 1 base and J 5 bases, with 12 bases left between them. CDR1 is GTSNPN and CDR2 is SVGIG in the germline V gene (reference sequence). This CDR3 region has 14 residues. The entirety of the isolated RNA underwent reverse transcription, so expressed TCRB transcripts were sequenced. The protocol was immunoSEQ multiplex PCR, while the TCRdb copy is restricted to in-frame clones and leaves out a portion. The table shows under 150,000 clones, with approximately 10% occurring only once. It was via CD45RO/CCR7/CD25/CD127/CD95/CD27 that CD4+ naive, central memory, regulatory and stem cell-like memory cells were sorted.

V and J are TRBV30 and TRBJ1-5; weak D call: TRBD1 (6 bases). This TCR came from a man aged 25 to 40 with type 1 diabetes. Material: central memory CD4+ T cells from blood. The CDR3 region is CAWSGQVGYQPQHF. CDR3 in DNA: TGTGCCTGGAGTGGACAGGTTGGCTATCAGCCCCAGCATTTT.